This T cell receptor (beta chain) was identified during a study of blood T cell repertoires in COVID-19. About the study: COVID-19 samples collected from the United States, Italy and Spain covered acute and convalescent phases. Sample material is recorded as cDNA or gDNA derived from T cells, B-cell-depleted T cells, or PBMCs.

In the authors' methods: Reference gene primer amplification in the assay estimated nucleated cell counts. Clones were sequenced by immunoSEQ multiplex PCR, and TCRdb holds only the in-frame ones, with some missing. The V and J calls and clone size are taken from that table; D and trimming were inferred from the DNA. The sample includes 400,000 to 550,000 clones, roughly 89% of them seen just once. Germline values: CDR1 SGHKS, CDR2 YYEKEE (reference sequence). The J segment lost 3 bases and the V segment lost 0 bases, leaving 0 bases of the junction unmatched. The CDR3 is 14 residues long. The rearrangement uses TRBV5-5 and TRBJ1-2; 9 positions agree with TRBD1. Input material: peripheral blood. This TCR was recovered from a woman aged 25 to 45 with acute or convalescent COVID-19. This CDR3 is CASSLGTGDYGYTF. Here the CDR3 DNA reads TGTGCCAGCAGCTTGGGGACAGGGGACTATGGCTACACCTTC.